This TCR beta chain was retrieved from a study of blood T cells in healthy people across ages. Study information: Template switching retrieved approximately one barcoded beta molecule for each two T cells.

Those donating, healthy Caucasian individuals from Russia, were aged roughly 6 to 90. Study findings and constraints: Because sorting was not performed, PBMCs prevented conclusive naive versus antigen-experienced comparison.

Together with a sample-barcoded 5' primer, a J-beta primer mix was included in a second PCR lasting roughly 7 to 11 cycles. Every cDNA molecule bore a tag from a template-switch adaptor containing 12 random nucleotides. One entry per CDR3 protein results from TCRdb running MiXCR on the 5' RACE reads. Of about 970,000 distinct CDR3 sequences in the sample, roughly 47% were seen once. A remark on this clonotype: Its antigen is still unknown.

The CDR3 sequence is 16 residues long. Germline CDR1 and CDR2: SEHNR and FQNEAQ (reference sequence). Trimming pared 6 bases from V and 8 bases from J, leaving 23 bases between. Sequencing was performed on blood. The chain couples TRBV7-9 to TRBJ2-1, with D perhaps being TRBD1 or TRBD2 (6 bases each). This clonotype originated in a woman aged 55-69 years in good health. In DNA, the CDR3 is TGTGCCAGCAGTCTAATAACGCTGGGGGGCCGTGATGAGCAGTTCTTC. This sequence encodes CASSLITLGGRDEQFF.